This note documents a single T cell receptor beta chain sequence. This record comes from a study of blood T cell repertoires in COVID-19. About the study: Acute and convalescent COVID-19 samples came from the United States, Italy and Spain. T cells, B-cell-depleted T cells, or PBMCs supplied cDNA or gDNA.

As processed by the authors: Reference gene primer amplification gave nucleated cell count estimates. Data came from immunoSEQ multiplex PCR; TCRdb stores just in-frame clones and leaves some out. V, J and clone size are those of that table, while D and trimming were read from the DNA. The sample consists of 200,000 to 300,000 clones, 80% to 90% of them appearing once. The germline CDR1 and CDR2 sequences are ENHRY and SYGVKD. V was clipped by 0 bases and J by 1 base, with 7 bases between them. This CDR3 has 15 residues. This TCR derives from a man aged 80 or over with acute or convalescent COVID-19. Material: peripheral blood. The chain recombines TRBV10-3 with TRBJ1-3, with D possibly matching TRBD1 (5 bases). The CDR3 loop reads CAISESGLSGNTIYF. DNA for the CDR3: TGTGCCATCAGTGAGTCGGGACTATCTGGAAACACCATATATTTT.